This TCR beta chain derives from a study of type 1 regulatory T cells. TCRdb called the reads again in MiXCR, with one record for every CDR3 protein. This table has 35,000 to 50,000 distinct CDR3 sequences, 12% appearing once. By share of the sample, this clonotype is medium-sized. What it binds is unknown. The TCR sequence derives from a human donor in good health. The sample comprised cultured non-Tr1 T cells, either the whole culture or a sorted T cell fraction (not recorded which).

For the CDR3, the DNA is TGTGCCAGCAGGGGCAGAACACAGTACCAAGAGACCCAGTACTTC. Encoded protein: CASRGRTQYQETQYF. The rearrangement uses TRBV28 and TRBJ2-5; D unclear. This CDR3 comprises 15 residues. With 6 bases removed from V and 0 bases from J, the gap between germline ends came to 14 bases. Germline CDR1 and CDR2: MDHEN and SYDVKM.